This is a list of T cell receptor beta chains from one sample in a study of shared clonotypes between healthy human individuals. Here immunoSEQ multiplex PCR was the method, and the copy in TCRdb shows in-frame clones only, minus some. The table lists hundreds of thousands of clones, 95% of them singletons. Input material: naive CD8+ T cells sorted from blood. Receptors were obtained from a woman aged 25 to 39 in good health. CDR3s include the opening cysteine and the closing phenylalanine or tryptophan. Each record gives: clone size, J gene, V gene, D gene, CDR3 protein, CDR3 DNA. The D gene is left open where the match is weak. Not all rows give a size; the values are once, few, many and, for expanded clones, a class.

>-|TRBJ2-1|TRBV14|-
CASSQDSRPFPAEQFF
TGTGCCAGCAGCCAAGATTCCCGGCCCTTCCCAGCTGAGCAGTTCTTC
>-|TRBJ2-3|TRBV28|TRBD2
CASTIAGARDTQYF
TGTGCCAGCACCATAGCGGGGGCGCGAGATACGCAGTATTTT
>-|TRBJ1-1|TRBV6-5|-
CASSSGIRGTEAFF
TGTGCCAGCAGTTCAGGGATCCGGGGCACTGAAGCTTTCTTT
>few|TRBJ2-7|TRBV28|-
CASSERQLYEQYF
TGTGCCAGCAGTGAAAGACAGCTCTACGAGCAGTACTTC
>-|TRBJ1-1|TRBV11-3|TRBD1
CASSAGTGDLAFF
TGTGCCAGCAGCGCCGGGACAGGGGATCTCGCTTTCTTT
>-|TRBJ1-4|TRBV2|-
CASGFGEDNEKLFF
TGTGCCAGCGGTTTTGGGGAGGATAATGAAAAACTGTTTTTT
>-|TRBJ2-7|TRBV18|-
CASSPPPPEQYF
TGTGCCAGCTCACCTCCCCCCCCCGAGCAGTACTTC
>-|TRBJ1-2|TRBV27|TRBD1
CASSLAGGLANYGYTF
TGTGCCAGCAGTTTAGCAGGGGGCTTAGCTAACTATGGCTACACCTTC
>few|TRBJ1-5|TRBV2|-
CAGQACPQHF
TGTGCCGGGCAGGCTTGCCCCCAGCATTTT
>-|TRBJ2-1|TRBV15|TRBD1
CATSRDTGVADEQFF
TGTGCCACCAGCAGAGATACAGGGGTAGCAGATGAGCAGTTCTTC
>-|TRBJ1-2|TRBV13|TRBD1
CASSLGTGNYGYTF
TGTGCCAGCAGCTTAGGGACAGGGAACTATGGCTACACCTTC
>-|TRBJ1-5|TRBV6-1|TRBD1
CASGTGPNQPQHF
TGTGCCAGCGGGACAGGCCCCAATCAGCCCCAGCATTTT
>-|TRBJ1-1|TRBV6-5|-
CASSSGDTEAFF
TGTGCCAGCAGTTCCGGGGACACTGAAGCTTTCTTT
>once|TRBJ1-1|TRBV7-6|-
CASSKILGEGTEAFF
TGTGCCAGCAGCAAGATCTTAGGGGAGGGGACTGAAGCTTTCTTT
>-|TRBJ2-7|TRBV2|-
CASSPVGALNEQYF
TGTGCCAGCAGTCCGGTGGGGGCCCTTAACGAGCAGTACTTC
>-|TRBJ2-5|TRBV5-1|TRBD2
CASAPGLAISETQYF
TGCGCCAGCGCCCCGGGACTAGCTATCTCAGAGACCCAGTACTTC
>-|TRBJ1-5|TRBV6-8|-
CASSRGRHSNQPQHF
TGTGCCAGCAGCAGGGGTCGGCATAGCAATCAGCCCCAGCATTTT
>-|TRBJ2-1|TRBV7-9|-
CASSHLLDNEQFF
TGTGCCAGCAGCCACCTACTAGACAATGAGCAGTTCTTC
>-|TRBJ1-1|TRBV5-4|-
CASSLGLDTSKNTEAFF
TGTGCCAGCAGCTTGGGGTTGGACACCTCCAAGAACACTGAAGCTTTCTTT
>-|TRBJ2-7|TRBV2|-
CASSEGRGLSYEQYF
TGTGCCAGCAGTGAAGGGCGGGGCCTCTCCTACGAGCAGTACTTC
>-|TRBJ1-1|TRBV27|TRBD1
CASSLGVGTGKNTEAFF
TGTGCCAGCAGTTTAGGGGTGGGGACAGGGAAGAACACTGAAGCTTTCTTT
>-|TRBJ2-3|TRBV28|-
CASGRGTRTSTDTQYF
TGTGCCAGCGGAAGAGGGACCAGGACTAGCACAGATACGCAGTATTTT
>few|TRBJ2-7|TRBV14|-
CASSTLLYEQYF
TGTGCCAGCAGCACATTACTCTACGAGCAGTACTTC
>-|TRBJ2-1|TRBV13|-
CASSLGMGGDNEQFF
TGTGCCAGCAGCTTAGGGATGGGCGGGGACAATGAGCAGTTCTTC
>-|TRBJ2-5|TRBV7-9|-
CASSPRDFQETQYF
TGTGCCAGCAGCCCTCGGGACTTTCAAGAGACCCAGTACTTC
>-|TRBJ2-1|TRBV27|-
CASSLEGPRYNEQFF
TGTGCCAGCAGTTTGGAGGGGCCTAGATACAATGAGCAGTTCTTC
>-|TRBJ1-1|TRBV11-1|-
CASSYRENTEAFF
TGTGCCAGCAGCTACAGGGAAAACACTGAAGCTTTCTTT
>-|TRBJ2-3|TRBV19|-
CASSIAGHTDTQYF
TGTGCCAGTAGTATAGCGGGCCACACAGATACGCAGTATTTT
>-|TRBJ2-7|TRBV15|TRBD2
CATSTGGSSYEQYF
TGTGCCACCAGCACGGGAGGGAGCTCCTACGAGCAGTACTTC
>-|TRBJ1-2|TRBV30|-
CAWSVGSMHGYTF
TGTGCCTGGAGTGTGGGTTCCATGCATGGCTACACCTTC
>-|TRBJ1-1|TRBV6-6|-
CASSYTGGAEAFF
TGTGCCAGCAGTTACACCGGAGGCGCCGAAGCTTTCTTT
>-|TRBJ2-7|TRBV27|-
CASPVGRRGENEQYF
TGTGCCAGCCCTGTAGGACGGCGCGGAGAGAACGAGCAGTACTTC
>-|TRBJ1-5|TRBV28|-
CASLEMGLSNQPQHF
TGTGCCAGCTTGGAAATGGGCCTTAGCAATCAGCCCCAGCATTTT
>-|TRBJ1-2|TRBV27|-
CTSSPNPDYRYTF
TGTACCAGCAGCCCTAATCCCGACTATCGCTACACCTTC
>-|TRBJ2-1|TRBV2|TRBD1
CASRGTGGSYDNEQFF
TGTGCCAGCAGGGGGACAGGGGGCTCATATGACAATGAGCAGTTCTTC
>-|TRBJ2-7|TRBV14|-
CASSQGGRAYEQYF
TGTGCCAGCAGCCAAGGGGGTAGGGCCTACGAGCAGTACTTC
>-|TRBJ1-1|TRBV28|-
CAGGMNTEAFF
TGTGCAGGGGGGATGAACACTGAAGCTTTCTTT